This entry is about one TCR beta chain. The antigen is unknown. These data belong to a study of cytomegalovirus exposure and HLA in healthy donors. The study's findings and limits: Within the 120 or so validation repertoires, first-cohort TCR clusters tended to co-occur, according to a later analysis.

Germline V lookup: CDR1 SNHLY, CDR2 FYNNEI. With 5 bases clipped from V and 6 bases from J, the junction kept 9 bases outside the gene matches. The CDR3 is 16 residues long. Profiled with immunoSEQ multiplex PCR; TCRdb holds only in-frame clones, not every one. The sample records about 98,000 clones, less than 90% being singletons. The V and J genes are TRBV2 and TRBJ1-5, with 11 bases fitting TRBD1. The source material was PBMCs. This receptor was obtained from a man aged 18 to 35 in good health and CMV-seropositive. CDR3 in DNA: TGTGCCAGCAGTCCCGGTTTGGACAGGGGGCGTCAGCCCCAGCATTTT. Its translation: CASSPGLDRGRQPQHF.